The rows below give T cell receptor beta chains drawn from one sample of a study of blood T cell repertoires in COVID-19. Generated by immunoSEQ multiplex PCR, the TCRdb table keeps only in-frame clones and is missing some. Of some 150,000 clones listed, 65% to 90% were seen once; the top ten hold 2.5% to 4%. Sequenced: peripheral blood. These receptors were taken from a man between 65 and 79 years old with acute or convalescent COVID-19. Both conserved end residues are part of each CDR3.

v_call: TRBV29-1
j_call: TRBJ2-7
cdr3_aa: CSVAVRGLGPYEQYF

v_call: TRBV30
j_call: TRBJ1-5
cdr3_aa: CAWSADRGRNQPQHF

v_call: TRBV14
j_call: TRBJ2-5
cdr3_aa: CASSSLAGVETQYF

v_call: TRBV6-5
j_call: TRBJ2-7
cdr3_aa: CASALTGSYEQYF

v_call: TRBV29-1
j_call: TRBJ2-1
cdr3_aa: CSLSSGTGGEQFF

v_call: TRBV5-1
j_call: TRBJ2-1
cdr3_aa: CASSLGTHSSYNEQFF

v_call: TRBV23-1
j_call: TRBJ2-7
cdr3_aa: CASSQYFYGDQREGGSYEQYF

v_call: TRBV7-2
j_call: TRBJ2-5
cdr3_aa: CASSLDGSVETQYF

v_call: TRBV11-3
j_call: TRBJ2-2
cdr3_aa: CASSAGRARAGELFF

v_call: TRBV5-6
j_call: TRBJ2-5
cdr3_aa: CASSSQGETQYF

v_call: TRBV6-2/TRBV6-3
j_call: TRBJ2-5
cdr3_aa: CASSLWGQGTVQETQYF

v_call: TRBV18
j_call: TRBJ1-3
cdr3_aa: CASSPTMGLFTGNTIYF

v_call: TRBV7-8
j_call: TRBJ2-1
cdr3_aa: CASSPLAGVYNEQFF